Listed below are T cell receptor beta chains from one sample, sequenced in a study of STAT5B mutations in CD4+ large granular lymphocyte leukemia. The assay was immunoSEQ multiplex PCR, and TCRdb's table has in-frame clones only and misses some. The table has tens of thousands of clones, around 70% seen once. The sample was CD4+ T cells from blood buffy coats. Receptor source: a human donor in good health. The CDR3 runs from the conserved cysteine through the conserved F or W. The order of the fields is clone size, J gene, V gene, D gene, CDR3 DNA, CDR3 protein. The D gene is left open where the match is weak. The size field is filled for only some rows; it gives once, few, many or a size class.

>-|TRBJ1-2|TRBV6-1|-
TGTGCCAGCAGTGAATTTTGGGACGGAAGGGAGGGCTACACCTTC
CASSEFWDGREGYTF
>once|TRBJ1-3|TRBV11-2|-
TGTGCCAGCAGTCCCCAGGACACTGGAAACACCATATATTTT
CASSPQDTGNTIYF
>-|TRBJ1-3|TRBV6-5|TRBD1
TGTGCCAGCAGTTACTCCCAGGGGGCTGGAAACACCATATATTTT
CASSYSQGAGNTIYF
>few|TRBJ2-7|TRBV4-2|-
TGTGCCAGCAGCCAGGGAGGCAGGGAGTCGGACGAGCAGTACTTC
CASSQGGRESDEQYF
>-|TRBJ2-5|TRBV4-3|-
TGCGCCAGCAGCCAAGAGCTCGGGGTCGAGACCCAGTACTTC
CASSQELGVETQYF
>-|TRBJ2-5|TRBV20-1|-
TGCAGTGCTAGGTCAGAAGAGACCCAGTACTTC
CSARSEETQYF
>-|TRBJ1-3|TRBV9|-
TGTGCCAGCAGCGTGGGGGAGGCTTACTCTGGAAACACCATATATTTT
CASSVGEAYSGNTIYF
>-|TRBJ1-1|TRBV30|-
TGTGCCTGGAGTGTACAAGGTACGCGAGCTTTCTTT
CAWSVQGTRAFF
>-|TRBJ1-1|TRBV7-2|-
TGTGCCAGCAGCCCGCTTTTGGGAGAAGCTTTCTTT
CASSPLLGEAFF
>-|TRBJ1-3|TRBV5-1|TRBD1
TGCGCCAGCAGCCCGGGACAGGGGGGAAACACCATATATTTT
CASSPGQGGNTIYF
>-|TRBJ2-5|TRBV10-3|TRBD2
TGTGCCATCAGAGCCGGGACTAGCGGGGCCCAAGAGACCCAGTACTTC
CAIRAGTSGAQETQYF
>-|TRBJ2-1|TRBV2|-
TGTGCCAGCAGTGAAGTGGGGAGGTCCTACAATGAGCAGTTCTTC
CASSEVGRSYNEQFF
>-|TRBJ2-5|TRBV5-4|-
TGTGCCAGCAGCTTGGCGGGCGCCGAGACCCAGTACTTC
CASSLAGAETQYF
>few|TRBJ1-4|TRBV6-5|-
TGTGCCAGCAGTTACTCGGAGACATCGGGAGAAAAACTGTTTTTT
CASSYSETSGEKLFF
>-|TRBJ2-1|TRBV5-1|TRBD1
TGCGCCAGTGGGACCGGGACAGGGTTCAGTGAGCAGTTCTTC
CASGTGTGFSEQFF
>-|TRBJ2-2|TRBV5-1|-
TGCGCCAGCAGCTTGGCCAAAACGAACACCGGGGAGCTGTTTTTT
CASSLAKTNTGELFF
>-|TRBJ1-5|TRBV27|-
TGTGCCAGCAGTCTCCCCTCTGGTGCAGGGTGGGTGCTTCGGCCCCAGCATTTT
CASSLPSGAGWVLRPQHF
>-|TRBJ2-7|TRBV6-5|TRBD1
TGTGCCAGCAGTTACCGGACAGGGGGCAACGAGCAGTACTTC
CASSYRTGGNEQYF
>-|TRBJ1-5|TRBV19|-
TGTGCCAGTAGTGGCACAGGGCTCAATCAGCCCCAGCATTTT
CASSGTGLNQPQHF
>-|TRBJ2-1|TRBV4-3|-
TGCGCCAGCAGCCTGGCTTATCTGTCCCCGAGGGGGAATGAGCAGTTCTTC
CASSLAYLSPRGNEQFF
>few|TRBJ2-5|TRBV7-9|-
TGTGCCAGCAGCCCGGAGATCCAAGAGACCCAGTACTTC
CASSPEIQETQYF
>few|TRBJ2-2|TRBV7-9|TRBD2
TGTGCCAGCAGCCCGGGACTAGCGGGACTCACCGGGGAGCTGTTTTTT
CASSPGLAGLTGELFF
>-|TRBJ2-1|TRBV19|TRBD2
TGTGCCAGTAGGAGACTAGCGGGAGGACAATACAATGAGCAGTTCTTC
CASRRLAGGQYNEQFF
>-|TRBJ2-7|TRBV11-2|TRBD2
TGTGCCAGCAGTCAACGGGGGGGACAGTACTTC
CASSQRGGQYF
>once|TRBJ2-1|TRBV7-2|-
TGTGCCAGCAGCTTGACAGTCAATGAGCAGTTCTTC
CASSLTVNEQFF
>-|TRBJ2-6|TRBV19|-
TGTGCCAGTAGTATAGCAGGGTCTGGGGCCAACGTCCTGACTTTC
CASSIAGSGANVLTF
>-|TRBJ1-4|TRBV19|TRBD1
TGTGCCAGTAGCCCAACGGGACAGGCTCCTGAAAAACTGTTTTTT
CASSPTGQAPEKLFF
>-|TRBJ2-7|TRBV5-1|-
TGCGCCAGCAGCTTGGTTGGTCGGACATCCTACGAGCAGTACTTC
CASSLVGRTSYEQYF
>few|TRBJ2-1|TRBV5-4|TRBD2
TGTGCCAGCAGCCCTAGCGGGGGGGCGTCCTACAATGAGCAGTTCTTC
CASSPSGGASYNEQFF
>few|TRBJ2-3|TRBV7-9|TRBD2
TGTGCCAGCAGCTGGTGGCGGGAGGTCCAAGATACGCAGTATTTT
CASSWWREVQDTQYF
>-|TRBJ1-1|TRBV4-3|-
TGCGCCAGCAGCCAAGATGGGGTCGGGCTCCGGGGCACTGAAGCTTTCTTT
CASSQDGVGLRGTEAFF
>-|TRBJ2-6|TRBV19|TRBD2
TGTGCCAGTAGTACCCCCGGCGGGGGGGCCTCTGGGGCCAACGTCCTGACTTTC
CASSTPGGGASGANVLTF
>-|TRBJ2-3|TRBV5-6|TRBD2
TGTGCCAGCAGCTTGGTAGATACTAGCGGCACAGATACGCAGTATTTT
CASSLVDTSGTDTQYF
>-|TRBJ1-1|TRBV5-4|TRBD1
TGTGCCAGCAGCTCGCCCCGAGGGCGGGACAGGGAGCTGAACACTGAAGCTTTCTTT
CASSSPRGRDRELNTEAFF
>-|TRBJ1-3|TRBV6-5|-
TGTGCCAGCAGTTACTCTCGTCAGGGATTAGGAAACACCATATATTTT
CASSYSRQGLGNTIYF
>-|TRBJ2-7|TRBV10-2|TRBD1
TGCGCCAGCAGCCCTCGGGACAGGGGGGGCTACGAGCAGTACTTC
CASSPRDRGGYEQYF
>-|TRBJ2-7|TRBV6-5|-
TGTGCCAGCAGTTACCTGGACAGAGACTCCTACGAGCAGTACTTC
CASSYLDRDSYEQYF
>few|TRBJ1-3|TRBV5-6|-
TGTGCCAGCAGCCTCCTGACAGGCGGGACGGTATATTTT
CASSLLTGGTVYF
>-|TRBJ1-4|TRBV10-2|TRBD1
TGCGCCAGCAGGAGTGTAGGGGGCAGGGAAAAACTGTTTTTT
CASRSVGGREKLFF
>few|TRBJ1-1|TRBV27|-
TGTGCCAGCAGCTTCACCGCGACATTTCGGGCTTTCTTT
CASSFTATFRAFF
>-|TRBJ1-2|TRBV10-2|TRBD1
TGCGCCAGCAGTTCCGCAGGGGGTAACTATGGCTACACCTTC
CASSSAGGNYGYTF
>few|TRBJ1-2|TRBV25-1|-
TGTGCCAGCAGTGAAGGGAGGGGCGGCTACACCTTC
CASSEGRGGYTF
>few|TRBJ1-2|TRBV21-1|-
TGTGCCAGCATCCTAACACGGGCGCGGGGCTACACCTTC
CASILTRARGYTF
>-|TRBJ2-5|TRBV5-6|-
TGTGCCAGCAGCGGGGGGCCGGCCCAAGAGACCCAGTACTTC
CASSGGPAQETQYF
>-|TRBJ2-5|TRBV7-2|TRBD2
TGTGCCAGCAGCTTAGCACTAGCGGGAAGTCAAGAGACCCAGTACTTC
CASSLALAGSQETQYF
>-|TRBJ2-7|TRBV28|-
TGTGCCAGCAGTATCCCGGGGGTGCGCTACGAGCAGTACTTC
CASSIPGVRYEQYF
>-|TRBJ2-3|TRBV6-1|-
TGTGCCAGCAGTGAACTTGGGGGAGGCACAGATACGCAGTATTTT
CASSELGGGTDTQYF